The 5 T cell receptor beta chains given below trace back to one sample, sequenced in a study of T cell responses to AZD1222 COVID-19 vaccine. Clones were read by immunoSEQ multiplex PCR, and TCRdb kept only the in-frame ones, dropping some. The sample includes about 92,000 clones, about 90% seen only once; the top ten take around 10%. Sequenced here: peripheral blood, sampled on day 0 of MenACWY control vaccination. Receptors were obtained from an adult in good health.

The chain uses TRBV14 and TRBJ1-1; the match to TRBD1 covers 7 bases. In germline, CDR1 is SGHDN, CDR2 FVKESK. Trimming took 4 bases from V and 0 from J; bases not matched to a gene: 23. This CDR3 spans 21 amino acids. The DNA for the CDR3 is TGTGCCAGCAGCCGGGTCCTAGACAGGGCTTTTGGAATCGGAATGAACACTGAAGCTTTCTTT. Translation: CASSRVLDRAFGIGMNTEAFF.

Notes on this clone: At one of its ends the junction is not consistent with the germline gene, which may arise from a read error. The rearrangement uses TRBV7-9 and TRBJ1-6; D is unresolved. Per the germline V gene, CDR1 is SEHNR and CDR2 is FQNEAQ (reference sequence). The CDR3 has 15 amino acids. The CDR3 DNA reads as TGTGCCAGCAGCTTAGGTGGAAGCGTTAATCCACCCCTCCACTTT. Protein: CASSLGGSVNPPLHF.

The chain combines TRBV5-4 with TRBJ1-1, with D perhaps TRBD1 (5 bases). The CDR3 is made up of 14 amino acids. Trimming removed 0 bases from V and 3 bases from J, with 9 bases in between. Per germline, CDR1 SGHNT and CDR2 YYREEE (reference sequence). CDR3 DNA sequence: TGTGCCAGCAGCTTGGCAGGGAGGGACACTGAAGCTTTCTTT. Translating it yields CASSLAGRDTEAFF.

CDR3 in amino acids: CASSPGGQAYGYTF. CDR3 nucleotides: TGTGCCAGCAGCCCGGGTGGGCAGGCCTATGGCTACACCTTC. The chain links TRBV6-5 to TRBJ1-2; no clear D. CDR3 size: 14 residues. V was pared by 6 bases and J by 4 bases, with 15 bases between. CDR1 is MNHEY, CDR2 SVGAGI, per germline.

The chain employs TRBV3-1 (or the pseudogene TRBV3-2) and TRBJ2-7; 9 bases fit TRBD1. Trimming removed 5 bases from V and 1 base from J; junction bases left unmatched: 9. This CDR3 region has 16 residues. Germline V gene data show CDR1 as LGHDT and CDR2 as YNNKEL (reference sequence). This CDR3 is CASSSHRGTGSYEQYF. As DNA, the CDR3 is TGTGCCAGCAGCTCCCATAGAGGGACAGGGTCCTACGAGCAGTACTTC.